This TCR beta chain was retrieved from a study of T cell changes during pregnancy in multiple sclerosis. Per germline, CDR1 SGHKS and CDR2 YYEKEE (reference sequence). The CDR3 extends over 12 amino acids. Trimming pared 9 bases from V and 3 bases from J, leaving 10 bases between. The method was immunoSEQ multiplex PCR; TCRdb's version includes in-frame clones alone and lacks a portion of them. The table lists more than 45,000 clones, approximately 95% of them singletons, with around 0.47% in the top ten. The J gene is TRBJ1-5, the V gene TRBV5-5; D is possibly TRBD1 (5 bases). The sequences come from CD4+ T cells from peripheral blood mononuclear cells, collected in the first trimester of pregnancy. This TCR was recovered from a female donor with multiple sclerosis, enrolled in a pregnancy study. CDR3 loop: CATAQDNQPQHF. The CDR3 DNA follows: TGTGCCACTGCACAGGACAATCAGCCCCAGCATTTT. Full variable domain (rest looked up from reference TRBV5-5 and TRBJ1-5): DAGVTQSPTHLIKTRGQQVTLRCSPISGHKSVSWYQQVLGQGPQFIFQYYEKEERGRGNFPDRFSARQFPNYSSELNVNALLLGDSALYLCATAQDNQPQHFGDGTRLSIL.